The 24 T cell receptor beta chains given below trace back to one sample, sequenced in a study of blood T cell repertoires in COVID-19. Method: immunoSEQ multiplex PCR; TCRdb's copy keeps in-frame clones and lacks some. Here the sample spans tens of thousands of clones, around four fifths being singletons. The specimen was peripheral blood. These TCRs come from a man aged 55-75 years with COVID-19, enrolled during active disease.

The chain uses TRBV6-5 and TRBJ1-2, with D possibly matching TRBD1 (6 bases). Germline V gene data show CDR1 as MNHEY and CDR2 as SVGAGI. V dropped 9 bases and J dropped 6 bases, with 14 bases sitting between them. CDR3 size: 12 residues. CDR3 loop: CASTGYRHGYTF. Here the CDR3 DNA reads TGTGCCAGTACAGGGTACCGGCATGGCTACACCTTC.

This chain uses TRBV5-1 with TRBJ1-4; TRBD1 aligns across 7 bases. After removal of 3 bases from V and 7 bases from J, the junction contained 18 bases not matched to a gene. Germline CDR1 SGHRS, CDR2 YFSETQ. The CDR3 is 18 residues long. The CDR3 sequence: CASSSGGTTGRSGEKLFF. The CDR3 DNA sequence: TGCGCCAGCAGCTCCGGGGGTACGACAGGGAGGTCGGGTGAAAAACTGTTTTTT.

J is TRBJ2-3 and V is TRBV7-8; maybe TRBD2 (5 bases). Deletions cut 5 bases from V and 5 bases from J, with 8 bases between. The CDR3 is made up of 12 amino acids. Germline lookup yields CDR1 SGHVS and CDR2 FQNEAQ. In DNA, the CDR3 is TGTGCCAGCAGCCCCCGGGGAGATACGCAGTATTTT. Translated: CASSPRGDTQYF.

V usage is TRBV28 and J usage is TRBJ2-3; TRBD2 aligns across 8 bases. V was clipped by 6 bases and J by 4 bases; unmatched bases: 6. CDR3 length equals 14 residues. The V gene's germline CDR1 is MDHEN and CDR2 SYDVKM. CDR3 residues: CASRLGGAADTQYF. Written as DNA, the CDR3 is TGTGCCAGCAGACTCGGGGGGGCAGCAGATACGCAGTATTTT. The whole variable domain, remainder taken from reference TRBV28 and TRBJ2-3, is DVKVTQSSRYLVKRTGEKVFLECVQDMDHENMFWYRQDPGLGLRLIYFSYDVKMKEKGDIPEGYSVSREKKERFSLILESASTNQTSMYLCASRLGGAADTQYFGPGTRLTVL.

V gene TRBV7-9 combines with J gene TRBJ2-3; D call uncertain. The CDR3 loop spans 15 amino acids. Trimming took off 3 bases at V and 0 bases at J, with 10 bases between the two ends. CDR1 and CDR2 from the germline V gene are SEHNR and FQNEAQ (reference sequence). The CDR3 DNA sequence: TGTGCCAGCAGCTTTCGGAGATCTAGCACAGATACGCAGTATTTT. Amino acids: CASSFRRSSTDTQYF.

This clone was detected once. The rearrangement joins TRBV10-3 to TRBJ2-1; 9 nucleotides match TRBD2. J lost 15 bases, V lost 6 bases, and 9 bases had no gene match. The CDR3 contains 12 residues. Germline V CDR1 and CDR2: ENHRY, SYGVKD. In DNA form, the CDR3 reads TGTGCCATCAGATCTACCGGGACTAGCCTGTTCTTC. Amino acid sequence: CAIRSTGTSLFF.

The V gene is TRBV11-2, the J gene TRBJ2-7; D perhaps matches TRBD1 (6 bases). This CDR3 has 16 amino acids. From germline, CDR1 is SGHAT and CDR2 FQNNGV. V lost 2 bases and J 5 bases, leaving 19 bases between the germline ends. For the CDR3, the DNA is TGTGCCAGCAGCTTAACAGGGAACAGGGCGATCAACGAGCAGTACTTC. It is translated as CASSLTGNRAINEQYF.

This chain connects TRBV7-5 to TRBJ2-7; the table's D call of TRBD1 was not tested on the DNA. TRBV7-5 is a pseudogene. CDR3 length: 18 amino acids. The CDR3 coding sequence is TGTGTCAGAAGCTCACTCGATCTAGGGGACACCCTATCCTACGAGCAGTACTTC. It specifies CVRSSLDLGDTLSYEQYF.

The rearrangement links TRBV24-1 to TRBJ2-1; TRBD2 aligns across 13 bases. Germline values: CDR1 KGHDR, CDR2 SFDVKD. J gave up 6 bases and V 9 bases, and 1 base lay outside the gene matches. The CDR3 extends over 13 amino acids. The CDR3 DNA sequence: TGTGCCACCCGGACTAGCGGGGGCAATGAGCAGTTCTTC. Translated, it gives CATRTSGGNEQFF.

This clone was picked up a small number of times. The chain carries TRBV29-1 and TRBJ2-1; D uncertain. Trimming shortened V by 1 base and J by 0 bases, and 13 bases separated the two germline ends. Germline V gene sequence: CDR1 SQVTM, CDR2 ANQGSEA. This CDR3 has 16 amino acids. The CDR3, as DNA: TGCAGCGTTGAAGCCTATCTATCAAGCTCCTACAATGAGCAGTTCTTC. Protein sequence: CSVEAYLSSSYNEQFF.

This clone was recorded once. The chain employs TRBV5-1 and TRBJ2-7; no clear D gene. The CDR3 consists of 13 residues. V was trimmed by 1 base and J by 6 bases, leaving 11 bases between them. CDR1 is SGHRS, CDR2 YFSETQ, per germline. The chain's CDR3 is CASSLSVGGEQYF. As DNA, the CDR3 is TGCGCCAGCAGCTTGTCTGTCGGCGGCGAGCAGTACTTC.

The chain links TRBV5-1 to TRBJ2-1; 8 bases agree with TRBD1. The CDR3 has 15 residues. Germline assignment: CDR1 SGHRS and CDR2 YFSETQ. V gave up 0 bases and J gave up 4 bases; unmatched junction bases: 3. CDR3 in DNA: TGCGCCAGCAGCTTGGGGACAGGGTCATACAATGAGCAGTTCTTC. Its protein product is CASSLGTGSYNEQFF.

V usage is TRBV2 and J usage is TRBJ2-1; 8 nucleotides agree with TRBD1. Germline values: CDR1 SNHLY, CDR2 FYNNEI. Unmatched junction bases numbered 6, after V lost 5 bases and J lost 3 bases. The CDR3 spans 15 residues. CDR3 loop: CASSSTGVNYNEQFF. In DNA form, the CDR3 reads TGTGCCAGCAGTTCGACAGGGGTCAACTACAATGAGCAGTTCTTC.

The rearrangement links TRBV29-1 to TRBJ2-1, with 9 bases aligning to TRBD2. Germline V CDR1 and CDR2: SQVTM, ANQGSEA. The V and J ends lost 3 bases and 7 bases, in that order; junction bases with no gene match: 7. CDR3 length: 14 amino acids. The CDR3 bases are TGCAGCGTTGACTATAGCGGGAGCCGGAATGAGCAGTTCTTC. Translated, it gives CSVDYSGSRNEQFF.

This chain uses TRBV30 with TRBJ1-4; a weak D match, TRBD1 (6 bases). This CDR3 comprises 15 residues. Trimming took off 2 bases at V and 4 bases at J, with 14 bases between the two ends. CDR1 and CDR2 (germline): GTSNPN, SVGIG (reference sequence). The CDR3 is CAWSPRTDNNEKLFF. The DNA of the CDR3 is TGTGCCTGGAGTCCTCGGACAGATAATAATGAAAAACTGTTTTTT.

The rearrangement joins TRBV10-2 to TRBJ2-7; no definite D call. Germline V gene lookup returns CDR1 WSHSY and CDR2 SAAADI. Trimming left V 6 bases short and J 3 bases short, with 6 bases between. CDR3 length: 11 residues. CDR3: CASRAHYEQYF. The DNA for the CDR3 is TGCGCCAGCAGGGCCCACTACGAGCAGTACTTC.

This clone has more than one count but fewer than ten. The chain combines TRBV5-1 with TRBJ1-1, with 7 bases identical to TRBD1. The CDR3 extends over 14 amino acids. Germline V gene sequence: CDR1 SGHRS, CDR2 YFSETQ. The V segment lost 4 bases and the J segment 4 bases; nucleotides outside the gene matches: 7. CDR3 residues: CASSGLQGTTEAFF. The CDR3 nucleotides are TGCGCCAGCAGCGGGTTACAGGGGACCACTGAAGCTTTCTTT.

This clone was observed once. This chain links TRBV6-1 with TRBJ2-5; the match to TRBD2 covers 13 bases. Germline V gene sequence: CDR1 MNHNS, CDR2 SASEGT. Trimming took 4 bases from V and 2 from J; bases not matched to a gene: 10. The length of the CDR3 is 18 residues. Written as DNA, the CDR3 is TGTGCCAGCAGTGCAAGGGGATTACTAGCGGGGGGGCAAGAGACCCAGTACTTC. Translating it yields CASSARGLLAGGQETQYF.

The chain combines TRBV11-2 with TRBJ2-7; TRBD2 aligns across 9 bases. The CDR3 is made up of 15 amino acids. Germline CDR1 reads SGHAT; CDR2 reads FQNNGV. V lost 3 bases and J lost 3; bases outside the gene matches: 6. CDR3 protein: CASSFSLAGFYEQYF. CDR3 in DNA: TGTGCCAGCAGCTTCTCGCTAGCGGGGTTCTACGAGCAGTACTTC.

This chain uses TRBV30 with TRBJ2-3; TRBD1 might be the D (5 bases). V was cut by 4 bases and J by 2 bases, with 13 bases left in between. In germline, CDR1 is GTSNPN, CDR2 SVGIG (reference sequence). CDR3 length equals 14 residues. The CDR3 sequence is CAWTLWGFTDTQYF. The CDR3 region has the DNA TGTGCCTGGACATTGTGGGGCTTCACAGATACGCAGTATTTT.

The rearrangement links TRBV5-1 to TRBJ2-3, with a tentative D call TRBD2 (5 bases). CDR3 size: 16 residues. The V end was cut by 0 bases, the J end by 0 bases, with 11 bases between. Germline V gene lookup returns CDR1 SGHRS and CDR2 YFSETQ. The CDR3 sequence is CASSLEAVLSTDTQYF. The CDR3 DNA reads TGCGCCAGCAGCTTGGAAGCGGTCCTTAGCACAGATACGCAGTATTTT.

This clone was picked up a small number of times. J is TRBJ2-5 and V is TRBV20-1, with a possible D match to TRBD2 (5 bases). The germline CDR1 and CDR2 sequences are DFQATT and SNEGSKA (reference sequence). The ends were cut back, 6 bases at V and 1 base at J, with 18 bases in the middle. The CDR3 extends over 15 amino acids. The CDR3 here is CSASPGSDFQETQYF. CDR3 in DNA: TGCAGTGCAAGTCCGGGATCGGACTTCCAAGAGACCCAGTACTTC.

The chain joins TRBV10-1 to TRBJ2-3; 9 bases line up with TRBD1. This CDR3 comprises 16 residues. V shed 4 bases, J shed 8 bases, and the junction held 13 bases outside the gene matches. Germline-derived CDR1 and CDR2 are WNHNN and SYGVQD (reference sequence). The CDR3 DNA reads TGCGCCAGCAGTGGACAGGGGGGAGATGGGCAGGCTACGCAGTATTTT. Translating it yields CASSGQGGDGQATQYF.

The chain uses TRBV27 and TRBJ1-4; TRBD1 agrees at 8 bases. CDR1 MNHEY and CDR2 SMNVEV come from the germline V gene (reference sequence). The CDR3 spans 13 residues. Losses at the gene ends were 8 bases for V and 5 bases for J; bases not matched to a gene: 4. CDR3 protein: CASGRQGNEKLFF. In DNA, the CDR3 is TGTGCCAGCGGCCGACAGGGGAATGAAAAACTGTTTTTT. Based on the CDR3 plus reference TRBV27 and TRBJ1-4, the full variable domain is EAQVTQNPRYLITVTGKKLTVTCSQNMNHEYMSWYRQDPGLGLRQIYYSMNVEVTDKGDVPEGYKVSRKEKRNFPLILESPSPNQTSLYFCASGRQGNEKLFFGSGTQLSVL.